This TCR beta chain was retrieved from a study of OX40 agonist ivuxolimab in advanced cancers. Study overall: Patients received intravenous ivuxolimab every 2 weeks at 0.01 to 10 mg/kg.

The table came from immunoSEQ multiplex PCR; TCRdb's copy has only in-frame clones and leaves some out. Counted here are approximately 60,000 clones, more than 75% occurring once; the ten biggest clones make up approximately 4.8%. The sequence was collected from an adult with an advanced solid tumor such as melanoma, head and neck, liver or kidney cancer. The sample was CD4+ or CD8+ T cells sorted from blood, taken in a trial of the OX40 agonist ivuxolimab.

This CDR3 is CASSRSVSYEQYF. In DNA form, the CDR3 reads TGTGCCAGTAGTCGATCGGTCTCCTACGAGCAGTACTTC. This rearrangement joins TRBV19 to TRBJ2-7, with D uncertain. CDR3 length: 13 amino acids. The germline V gene has CDR1 LNHDA and CDR2 SQIVND (reference sequence). The germline V and J ends were trimmed by 5 bases and 0 bases, with 8 bases remaining between them.